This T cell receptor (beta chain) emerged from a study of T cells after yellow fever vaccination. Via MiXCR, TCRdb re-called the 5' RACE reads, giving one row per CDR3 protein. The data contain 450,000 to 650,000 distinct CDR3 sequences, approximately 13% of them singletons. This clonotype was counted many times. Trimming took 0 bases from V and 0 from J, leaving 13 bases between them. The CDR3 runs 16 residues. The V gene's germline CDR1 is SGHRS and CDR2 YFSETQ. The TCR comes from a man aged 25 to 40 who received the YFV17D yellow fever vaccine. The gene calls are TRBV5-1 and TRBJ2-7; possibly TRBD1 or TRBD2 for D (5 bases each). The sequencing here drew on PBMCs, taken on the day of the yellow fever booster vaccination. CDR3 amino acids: CASSLEGRPSSYEQYF. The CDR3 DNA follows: TGCGCCAGCAGCTTGGAGGGACGGCCTAGCTCCTACGAGCAGTACTTC. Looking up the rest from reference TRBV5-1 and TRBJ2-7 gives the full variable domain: KAGVTQTPRYLIKTRGQQVTLSCSPISGHRSVSWYQQTPGQGLQFLFEYFSETQRNKGNFPGRFSGRQFSNSRSEMNVSTLELGDSALYLCASSLEGRPSSYEQYFGPGTRLTVT.